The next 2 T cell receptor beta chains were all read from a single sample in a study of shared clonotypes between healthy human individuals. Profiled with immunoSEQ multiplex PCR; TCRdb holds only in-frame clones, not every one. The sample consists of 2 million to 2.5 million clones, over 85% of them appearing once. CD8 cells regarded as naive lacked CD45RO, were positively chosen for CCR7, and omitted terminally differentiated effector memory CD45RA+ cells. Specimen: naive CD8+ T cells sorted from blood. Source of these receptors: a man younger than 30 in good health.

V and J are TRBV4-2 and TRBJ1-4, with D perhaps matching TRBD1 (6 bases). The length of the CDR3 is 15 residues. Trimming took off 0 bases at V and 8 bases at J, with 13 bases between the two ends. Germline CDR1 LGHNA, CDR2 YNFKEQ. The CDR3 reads CASSQEQGLQEKLFF. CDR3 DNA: TGTGCCAGCAGCCAAGAACAGGGTTTACAGGAAAAACTGTTTTTT.

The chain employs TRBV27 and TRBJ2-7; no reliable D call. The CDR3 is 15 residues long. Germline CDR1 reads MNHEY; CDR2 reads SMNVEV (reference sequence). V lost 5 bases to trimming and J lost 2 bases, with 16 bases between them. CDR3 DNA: TGTGCCAGCAGTACCCCCGCATTGGCCGCCTACGAGCAGTACTTC. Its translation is CASSTPALAAYEQYF.